This TCR beta chain was observed in a study of CD8 T cells in ankylosing spondylitis. Points from the study as a whole: Disease-linked clones displayed a CD8+ phenotype and appeared relatively rarely in peripheral blood. A number of the motif variants had already been described in reactive arthritis synovial fluid and blood. Made up of 7 to 9 highly homologous variants, a TCR beta motif appeared characteristic of ankylosing spondylitis blood.

Preparation of TCR beta libraries was done by quantitative 5'-RACE with molecular barcodes. In TCRdb, the 5' RACE reads were re-called with MiXCR into one record per CDR3 protein. The sample includes about 210,000 distinct CDR3 sequences, 6% to 8.5% of them seen just once. V gave up 5 bases and J gave up 4 bases, with 11 bases separating them. The CDR3 covers 13 residues. This clonotype was counted at least ten times. Its antigen is unknown. The rearrangement uses TRBV12-3 or TRBV12-4 and TRBJ1-2; no definite D call. Sequenced sample: blood, either unsorted or a sorted T cell fraction (not recorded which). The source of this sequence is a male donor with ankylosing spondylitis. CDR3 protein: CASSPAVSYGYTF. DNA of the CDR3: TGTGCCAGCAGTCCGGCAGTCTCCTATGGCTACACCTTC.